Shown below are 24 T cell receptor beta chains from a single sample sequenced in a study of shared clonotypes between healthy human individuals. TCRdb keeps only in-frame clones here, not all; method: immunoSEQ multiplex PCR. The profile shows about 820,000 clones, almost 95% of them singletons. Terminally differentiated effector memory CD45RA+ cells were left out of the naive CD8 fraction, which was CD45RO-negative and positively selected for CCR7. Sequencing was performed on naive CD8+ T cells sorted from blood. The receptors shown here come from a young man in good health.

The chain joins TRBV27 to TRBJ2-3; possible D gene TRBD1, 6 bases. This CDR3 is 14 amino acids long. The germline CDR1 and CDR2 sequences are MNHEY and SMNVEV (reference sequence). The V and J ends lost 5 bases and 5 bases respectively, with 14 bases between them. The CDR3: CASSPLGQLDTQYF. The DNA for the CDR3 is TGTGCCAGCAGTCCCCTTGGACAGCTAGATACGCAGTATTTT.

The V gene is TRBV29-1, the J gene TRBJ1-1, with 8 bases that match TRBD1. The CDR3 has 14 residues. Germline V gives CDR1 SQVTM, CDR2 ANQGSEA. Germline trimming cut 1 base from V and 5 bases from J; bases unmatched to any gene: 6. CDR3 DNA: TGCAGCGTTGAAGTCAGGGGGCCAGGGACTGAAGCTTTCTTT. Amino acid sequence: CSVEVRGPGTEAFF. Using reference TRBV29-1 and TRBJ1-1 for the parts outside the CDR3, the full variable domain is SAVISQKPSRDICQRGTSLTIQCQVDSQVTMMFWYRQQPGQSLTLIATANQGSEATYESGFVIDKFPISRPNLTFSTLTVSNMSPEDSSIYLCSVEVRGPGTEAFFGQGTRLTVV.

A note on this clone: An end of the junction does not agree with germline; a read error may underlie this. The genes are TRBV2 and TRBJ2-5, with D uncertain. The CDR3 runs to 12 residues. Germline assignment: CDR1 SNHLY and CDR2 FYNNEI. CDR3 in amino acids: CASIPPLEAQYF. DNA for the CDR3: TGTGCCAGCATTCCACCGCTAGAGGCCCAGTACTTC.

The chain employs TRBV10-1 and TRBJ2-1; D remains unclear. The CDR3 spans 13 residues. Trimming left V 4 bases short and J 7 bases short, with 11 bases between. The germline V gene has CDR1 WNHNN and CDR2 SYGVQD (reference sequence). The CDR3 nucleotides read TGCGCCAGCAGTGTAATGGGCTGGAATGAGCAGTTCTTC. Its translation: CASSVMGWNEQFF.

The J gene is TRBJ1-1, the V gene TRBV5-6, with 7 bases matching TRBD1. Germline V gene data show CDR1 as SGHDT and CDR2 as YYEEEE. V trimming: 0 bases; J trimming: 5 bases; junction bases outside the gene matches: 13. The CDR3 is 17 residues long. The CDR3 bases are TGTGCCAGCAGCTTGGCGCTGGACAGGATAGATTGGACTGAAGCTTTCTTT. It specifies CASSLALDRIDWTEAFF.

This rearrangement joins TRBV11-2 to TRBJ2-2, with D possibly being TRBD1 or TRBD2 (5 bases each). CDR1 SGHAT and CDR2 FQNNGV come from the germline V gene. This CDR3 region has 16 residues. V lost 5 bases and J 4 bases, leaving 17 bases between the germline ends. The chain's CDR3 is CASSHHRGEGTGELFF. The CDR3 DNA sequence: TGTGCCAGCAGCCATCATCGGGGCGAGGGCACCGGGGAGCTGTTTTTT. The whole variable domain, filled in from reference TRBV11-2 and TRBJ2-2, reads EAGVAQSPRYKIIEKRQSVAFWCNPISGHATLYWYQQILGQGPKLLIQFQNNGVVDDSQLPKDRFSAERLKGVDSTLKIQPAKLEDSAVYLCASSHHRGEGTGELFFGEGSRLTVL.

Only one count was recorded for this clone. The chain links TRBV5-6 to TRBJ1-3; no definite D call. Trimming removed 0 bases at V and 0 bases at J, with 7 bases between. The CDR3 contains 15 residues. From germline, CDR1 is SGHDT and CDR2 YYEEEE. CDR3 region: CASSLGASSGNTIYF. In nucleotides, the CDR3 is TGTGCCAGCAGCTTGGGGGCGAGCTCTGGAAACACCATATATTTT.

Worth noting for this clone: The junction differs from germline at one of its ends, possibly a read error. As DNA, the CDR3 is TGTGCTAGCAGTCCGACTAGCGGGAGGGCCGGTCGCCAAGAGACCCAGTACTTC. Translation: CASSPTSGRAGRQETQYF. The V and J genes are TRBV7-9 and TRBJ2-5; 14 bases agree with TRBD2. CDR1 and CDR2 from the germline V gene are SEHNR and FQNEAQ (reference sequence). This CDR3 contains 18 residues.

This rearrangement joins TRBV4-1 to TRBJ2-1, with 13 bases fitting TRBD2. Trimming removed 2 bases from V and 4 bases from J; junction bases left unmatched: 8. Germline CDR1 reads MGHRA; CDR2 reads YSYEKL. The CDR3 totals 18 residues. CDR3 sequence reads: CASSQHSGTSGVYNEQFF. The CDR3 bases are TGCGCCAGCAGCCAACATTCCGGGACTAGCGGGGTATACAATGAGCAGTTCTTC.

J is TRBJ2-7 and V is TRBV28; 7 bases fit TRBD1. This CDR3 is built from 16 residues. Looked up from germline, CDR1 is MDHEN and CDR2 is SYDVKM. J gave up 4 bases and V 2 bases, and 11 bases lay outside the gene matches. CDR3 DNA: TGTGCCAGCAGTTTAAAACAGGGGTTCCAGACATACGAGCAGTACTTC. Protein: CASSLKQGFQTYEQYF.

The chain uses TRBV5-1 and TRBJ2-7; 7 nucleotides line up with TRBD1. The junction had 3 bases not matched to a gene; V was cut back by 3 bases and J by 0 bases. This CDR3 spans 14 amino acids. Germline V lookup: CDR1 SGHRS, CDR2 YFSETQ. The CDR3 sequence is CASSSTGFSYEQYF. The CDR3 nucleotides are TGCGCCAGCAGCTCGACAGGGTTCTCCTACGAGCAGTACTTC.

The rearrangement uses TRBV7-6 and TRBJ2-1; D may match TRBD1 or TRBD2 (6 bases each). This CDR3 region has 14 residues. Trimming removed 4 bases at V and 9 bases at J, with 16 bases between. Germline V gene sequence: CDR1 SGHVS, CDR2 FNYEAQ. DNA for the CDR3: TGTGCCAGCAGCTACACGCCCGGGGGCACTGAGCAGTTCTTC. This codes for CASSYTPGGTEQFF.

The chain is built from TRBV9 and TRBJ1-1; 7 bases agree with TRBD1. CDR1 is SGDLS, CDR2 YYNGEE, per germline. V shed 4 bases, J shed 0 bases, and the junction held 6 bases outside the gene matches. The CDR3 is made up of 15 amino acids. The CDR3: CASSLETGLNTEAFF. The CDR3 DNA reads as TGTGCCAGCAGCCTCGAGACAGGGTTGAACACTGAAGCTTTCTTT.

V and J are TRBV7-9 and TRBJ2-7; 7 bases match TRBD2. V shed 0 bases and J 5 bases; nucleotides not matched to a gene: 7. Per the germline V gene, CDR1 is SEHNR and CDR2 is FQNEAQ (reference sequence). The CDR3 is 15 residues long. CDR3 protein: CASSLAGSGIDEQYF. The CDR3 coding sequence is TGTGCCAGCAGCTTAGCTGGGAGCGGGATAGACGAGCAGTACTTC.

The chain recombines TRBV9 with TRBJ2-3; D unclear. Trimming removed 2 bases from V and 2 bases from J, with 12 bases in between. Germline V CDR1 and CDR2: SGDLS, YYNGEE. The CDR3 contains 15 residues. The CDR3 bases are TGTGCCAGCAGCGTTTGGGGTTCCACCACAGATACGCAGTATTTT. Translation gives CASSVWGSTTDTQYF.

The chain employs TRBV5-8 and TRBJ1-5; the match to TRBD1 covers 11 bases. CDR1 and CDR2 from the germline V gene are SGHTS and YDEGEE. Germline trimming cut 3 bases from V and 4 bases from J; bases unmatched to any gene: 3. The length of the CDR3 is 15 residues. As DNA, the CDR3 is TGTGCCAGCAGCTCCGGGACAGGGGGTAATCAGCCCCAGCATTTT. It yields the protein CASSSGTGGNQPQHF.

V is TRBV2 and J is TRBJ2-1; tentatively, D is TRBD2 (6 bases). The CDR3 sequence is 10 residues long. CDR1 is SNHLY, CDR2 FYNNEI, per germline. Trimming took off 8 bases at V and 10 bases at J, with 9 bases between the two ends. In nucleotides, the CDR3 is TGTGCCAGCTTGGGGGGAGAGCAGTTCTTC. Translated, it gives CASLGGEQFF.

As DNA, the CDR3 is TGTGCCAGCAGTTACGAAGGAGGAAATGAAAAACTGTTTTTT. It translates to CASSYEGGNEKLFF. The gene calls are TRBV6-5 and TRBJ1-4; D gene unclear. The V and J ends lost 2 bases and 5 bases respectively, with 9 bases between them. Germline V lookup: CDR1 MNHEY, CDR2 SVGAGI. This CDR3 has 14 residues.

The rearrangement joins TRBV6-5 to TRBJ2-5, with 7 bases aligning to TRBD1. Germline V gene lookup returns CDR1 MNHEY and CDR2 SVGAGI. This CDR3 spans 14 amino acids. Germline trimming cut 2 bases from V and 1 base from J; bases unmatched to any gene: 1. The CDR3 DNA follows: TGTGCCAGCAGTTACGGGACAGCCCAAGAGACCCAGTACTTC. Protein: CASSYGTAQETQYF.

V gene TRBV5-1 combines with J gene TRBJ2-1; TRBD2 matches at 12 bases. The V gene end was trimmed by 4 bases and the J gene end by 7 bases; junction bases not matched to a gene: 9. CDR1 and CDR2 (germline): SGHRS, YFSETQ. The CDR3 sequence is 16 residues long. The CDR3 DNA reads as TGCGCCAGCAGCCAAACGACTAGCGGGAGTATAAATGAGCAGTTCTTC. Translated, it gives CASSQTTSGSINEQFF.

This clone has ten or more counts. The chain joins TRBV9 to TRBJ2-7; possibly TRBD1 or TRBD2 for D (7 bases each). CDR3 size: 13 residues. The V and J ends lost 7 bases and 6 bases respectively, with 17 bases between them. Per the germline V gene, CDR1 is SGDLS and CDR2 is YYNGEE. This CDR3 reads CASSSGGGTEQYF. CDR3 DNA: TGTGCCAGCTCCTCAGGGGGAGGGACCGAGCAGTACTTC.

In this sample, this clone turned up once. The rearrangement links TRBV11-2 to TRBJ2-3, with TRBD2 matching over 11 bases. CDR1 is SGHAT, CDR2 FQNNGV, per germline. V lost 5 bases to trimming and J lost 2 bases; unmatched junction nucleotides: 6. The CDR3 covers 16 residues. The DNA of the CDR3 is TGTGCCAGCAGCCTAAGACTAGCGGGGAACACAGATACGCAGTATTTT. Translation gives CASSLRLAGNTDTQYF.

This chain joins TRBV5-4 and TRBJ2-5, with 9 nucleotides matching TRBD1. CDR1 and CDR2 from the germline V gene are SGHNT and YYREEE (reference sequence). The length of the CDR3 is 14 residues. V was pared by 4 bases and J by 5 bases, with 6 bases of the junction left unmatched. The CDR3, as DNA: TGTGCCAGCAGCCGGGACAGGGTAGTGGAGACCCAGTACTTC. This translates into CASSRDRVVETQYF.

This chain joins TRBV19 and TRBJ2-7; D is ambiguous. From germline, CDR1 is LNHDA and CDR2 SQIVND (reference sequence). Trimming left V 6 bases short and J 3 bases short, with 15 bases between. This CDR3 comprises 14 residues. The CDR3 DNA sequence: TGTGCCAGTAGCACCCTCGAACAGATCTACGAGCAGTACTTC. Translation: CASSTLEQIYEQYF.